A single sample gave rise to the 12 T cell receptor beta chains below, sequenced in a study of OX40 agonist ivuxolimab in advanced cancers. The library was generated by the immunoSEQ multiplex PCR assay. TCRdb mirrors the immuneACCESS table, restricted to in-frame sequences. Some clones are absent from its copies; in checked studies, under half trace to an unresolved V gene, and the reason for the others is unknown. The sample table holds about 51,000 clones, of which about four fifths were seen once. The ten largest make up 3% to 3.5% of the sample. The material was CD4+ or CD8+ T cells sorted from blood, obtained in a trial of the OX40 agonist ivuxolimab. The source of these receptors is an adult with an advanced solid tumor such as melanoma, head and neck, liver or kidney cancer.

This chain joins TRBV28 and TRBJ1-2; possibly TRBD1 for D (5 bases). The CDR3 spans 14 residues. Per germline, CDR1 MDHEN and CDR2 SYDVKM. Trimming removed 5 bases at V and 2 bases at J, with 12 bases between. The chain's CDR3 is CASSIGGRNYGYTF. For the CDR3, the DNA is TGTGCCAGCAGTATCGGGGGACGGAACTATGGCTACACCTTC.

The CDR3 loop reads CASSQEGTPKFF. As DNA, the CDR3 is TGTGCCAGCAGCCAAGAAGGGACACCTAAGTTCTTC. The chain uses TRBV4-2 and TRBJ2-1; TRBD1 might be the D (6 bases). Germline loops: CDR1 LGHNA, CDR2 YNFKEQ. The V and J ends lost 0 bases and 14 bases respectively, with 11 bases between them. This CDR3 contains 12 residues.

This clone was detected only a few times. The chain recombines TRBV5-1 with TRBJ2-7; 10 bases are a match to TRBD1. The CDR3 has 15 amino acids. Germline CDR1 is SGHRS and CDR2 is YFSETQ. V was clipped by 4 bases and J by 2 bases; unmatched bases: 6. DNA of the CDR3: TGCGCCAGCAGCCCCGCCGGACAGGGGGCCTACGAGCAGTACTTC. This encodes CASSPAGQGAYEQYF.

The V and J genes are TRBV7-2 and TRBJ2-1, with D possibly called TRBD1 or TRBD2 (5 bases each). The CDR3 consists of 15 residues. V was pared by 4 bases and J by 5 bases, with 15 bases between. The germline V gene encodes CDR1 SGHTA and CDR2 FQGNSA. CDR3 region: CASSWKRDPHNEQFF. CDR3 bases: TGTGCCAGCAGCTGGAAACGGGACCCCCACAATGAGCAGTTCTTC.

The gene calls are TRBV7-2 and TRBJ2-5; no reliable D call. The CDR3 covers 11 residues. Germline assignment: CDR1 SGHTA and CDR2 FQGNSA. V was clipped by 5 bases and J by 1 base, with 2 bases between them. CDR3 in amino acids: CASSPQETQYF. The CDR3 nucleotides are TGTGCCAGCAGCCCCCAAGAGACCCAGTACTTC.

The rearrangement joins TRBV4-1 to TRBJ1-5, with a weak D call TRBD1 (6 bases). The CDR3 covers 16 residues. Germline lookup yields CDR1 MGHRA and CDR2 YSYEKL. Trimming pared 1 base from V and 5 bases from J, leaving 15 bases between. This CDR3 reads CASSQAAQGRDQPQHF. The CDR3 DNA follows: TGCGCCAGCAGCCAAGCGGCGCAGGGGAGGGATCAGCCCCAGCATTTT.

The chain couples TRBV5-1 to TRBJ1-2, with TRBD1 matching 10 bases. The CDR3 consists of 15 residues. V lost 4 bases and J lost 7; bases outside the gene matches: 10. Germline values: CDR1 SGHRS, CDR2 YFSETQ. Here the CDR3 DNA reads TGCGCCAGCAGCGGCGACAGGGGGCCTAAGGGTGGCTACACCTTC. Translation gives CASSGDRGPKGGYTF.

The V gene is TRBV27, the J gene TRBJ2-5; a weak D match, TRBD1 (6 bases). This CDR3 is built from 14 residues. The ends were cut back, 6 bases at V and 8 bases at J, with 19 bases in the middle. Germline assignment: CDR1 MNHEY and CDR2 SMNVEV (reference sequence). This CDR3 reads CASRGSGALATQYF. CDR3 sequence (DNA): TGTGCCAGCAGGGGGTCAGGGGCCTTGGCCACCCAGTACTTC.

To note about this clone: Germline and junction disagree at one end, which may indicate a read error. V and J are TRBV6-1 and TRBJ2-7; TRBD2 is a possible D gene (5 bases). Germline values: CDR1 MNHNS, CDR2 SASEGT. The CDR3 runs 14 residues. CDR3 nucleotides: TGTGCCATCAGTGACTCCGGGAACCCCTACGAGCAGTACTTC. This sequence encodes CAISDSGNPYEQYF.

V usage is TRBV7-9 and J usage is TRBJ1-1; the D is unclear. Trimming removed 2 bases at V and 8 bases at J, with 18 bases between. This CDR3 comprises 15 residues. Germline CDR1 and CDR2: SEHNR and FQNEAQ (reference sequence). The CDR3 DNA reads TGTGCCAGCAGCTTAAGGCGGGATGCCGGTGGAGAAGCTTTCTTT. This codes for CASSLRRDAGGEAFF. Combining the CDR3 with reference TRBV7-9 and TRBJ1-1 gives the whole variable domain DTGVSQNPRHKITKRGQNVTFRCDPISEHNRLYWYRQTLGQGPEFLTYFQNEAQLEKSRLLSDRFSAERPKGSFSTLEIQRTEQGDSAMYLCASSLRRDAGGEAFFGQGTRLTVV.

This clone was recorded only once. The chain has TRBV7-3 and TRBJ2-1, with D possibly being TRBD1 (5 bases). V was shortened by 5 bases and J by 9 bases, with 11 bases between the two germline ends. CDR1 and CDR2 (germline): SGHTA, FQGTGA. This CDR3 is 12 amino acids long. In nucleotides, the CDR3 is TGTGCCAGCAGCCCCACCCAGGGTGAGCAGTTCTTC. This gives the protein CASSPTQGEQFF.

This clone was seen a handful of times. The rearrangement uses TRBV25-1 and TRBJ1-1; tentatively, D is TRBD1 (5 bases). Per germline, CDR1 MGHDK and CDR2 SYGVNS. Trimming took off 8 bases at V and 2 bases at J, with 9 bases between the two ends. This CDR3 contains 12 residues. CDR3 protein: CASDDRNTEAFF. The CDR3, as DNA: TGTGCCAGCGATGACAGAAACACTGAAGCTTTCTTT.